This T cell receptor (beta chain) was captured by sequencing in a study of blood T cell repertoires in COVID-19. The method was immunoSEQ multiplex PCR; TCRdb's version includes in-frame clones alone and lacks a portion of them. The table includes a few hundred thousand clones, more than 75% detected once. Sequences were obtained from PBMCs or T cells enriched from blood (not recorded which). This TCR was recovered from a woman aged 45-65 years who had recovered from COVID-19.

In DNA, the CDR3 is TGTGCCAGCAGCCAAGGTCGAGTAGCGGACCCTTACGAGCAGTACTTC. It translates to CASSQGRVADPYEQYF. This rearrangement joins TRBV4-2 to TRBJ2-7; TRBD2 might be the D (6 bases). Between the trimmed V and J ends, which lost 1 base and 4 bases, there was a span of 17 bases. From germline, CDR1 is LGHNA and CDR2 YNFKEQ. CDR3 length equals 16 residues.